The 30 T cell receptor beta chains below all came from one sample that was sequenced in a study of blood T cell repertoires in COVID-19. Repertoires were generated with immunoSEQ multiplex PCR, while TCRdb's copy carries only in-frame clones and drops some. The sample lists over 250,000 clones, nearly 90% seen once, with about 1% in the top ten. The sequenced sample consisted of PBMCs or T cells enriched from blood (not recorded which). These receptors were collected from a woman in her twenties or thirties who had recovered from COVID-19.

The chain is built from TRBV19 and TRBJ1-4, with a possible D match to TRBD1 (5 bases). Trimming took 0 bases from V and 10 from J, leaving 9 bases between them. This CDR3 contains 13 residues. Germline CDR1 reads LNHDA; CDR2 reads SQIVND (reference sequence). The CDR3 protein is CASSIDPGVKLFF. DNA for the CDR3: TGTGCCAGTAGTATAGACCCGGGGGTAAAACTGTTTTTT.

V usage is TRBV2 and J usage is TRBJ2-7; 12 positions agree with TRBD2. V lost 7 bases to trimming and J lost 4 bases; unmatched junction nucleotides: 14. CDR3 length: 17 residues. Germline V CDR1 and CDR2: SNHLY, FYNNEI. The CDR3 nucleotides read TGTGCCAGCACAAAGACTAGCGGGAGTGTATTGGGGTACGAGCAGTACTTC. Residues: CASTKTSGSVLGYEQYF.

The V call is TRBV4-1, the J call TRBJ2-2; TRBD2 matches 14 bases. The CDR3 has 17 residues. The V gene end was trimmed by 4 bases and the J gene end by 5 bases; junction bases not matched to a gene: 6. Germline V CDR1 and CDR2: MGHRA, YSYEKL. The CDR3 DNA follows: TGCGCCAGCAGCCGGGGACTAGCGGGAGAGTATACCGGGGAGCTGTTTTTT. It yields the protein CASSRGLAGEYTGELFF.

The chain recombines TRBV5-1 with TRBJ1-4, with 7 bases that match TRBD1. Trimming took 6 bases from V and 4 from J; bases not matched to a gene: 9. The CDR3 has 15 amino acids. Looked up from germline, CDR1 is SGHRS and CDR2 is YFSETQ. CDR3 nucleotide sequence: TGCGCCAGCACCCTCCAGGGGGGATTTAATGAAAAACTGTTTTTT. Amino acids: CASTLQGGFNEKLFF.

The gene calls are TRBV7-9 and TRBJ2-5; D call uncertain. Trimming pared 6 bases from V and 5 bases from J, leaving 10 bases between. The CDR3 consists of 12 residues. CDR1 is SEHNR, CDR2 FQNEAQ, per germline (reference sequence). CDR3 DNA sequence: TGTGCCAGCAGTAACCCACGGGAGACCCAGTACTTC. Translated: CASSNPRETQYF.

This chain joins TRBV19 and TRBJ2-2, with 13 bases aligning to TRBD2. Unmatched junction bases numbered 8, after V lost 8 bases and J lost 8 bases. This CDR3 contains 15 residues. Germline CDR1 reads LNHDA; CDR2 reads SQIVND (reference sequence). The CDR3 protein is CASSPGLAGLGELFF. DNA for the CDR3: TGTGCCAGTTCCCCGGGACTAGCGGGATTAGGGGAGCTGTTTTTT.

This clone was seen a single time. The chain is built from TRBV5-6 and TRBJ2-7; weak D call: TRBD2 (6 bases). Germline V gene lookup returns CDR1 SGHDT and CDR2 YYEEEE. With 2 bases removed from V and 6 bases from J, the gap between germline ends came to 15 bases. The CDR3 covers 14 residues. CDR3 sequence: CASSFMGGTFEQYF. In DNA, the CDR3 is TGTGCCAGCAGCTTCATGGGGGGAACTTTCGAGCAGTACTTC.

There are a few counts of this clone. The rearrangement links TRBV7-8 to TRBJ1-3, with D maybe TRBD1 (5 bases). The length of the CDR3 is 16 residues. CDR1 SGHVS and CDR2 FQNEAQ come from the germline V gene. Trimming stripped 4 bases from V and 3 bases from J, with 16 bases between. In DNA, the CDR3 is TGTGCCAGCAGCTCTAGTCGCGGGGGTTTTGGAAACACCATATATTTT. This sequence encodes CASSSSRGGFGNTIYF.

There are a few counts of this clone. This chain uses TRBV7-9 with TRBJ2-7; 11 nucleotides match TRBD2. This CDR3 spans 17 amino acids. J was trimmed by 0 bases and V by 1 base; bases with no gene match: 5. Germline CDR1 SEHNR, CDR2 FQNEAQ (reference sequence). The CDR3 DNA is TGTGCCAGCAGCTTAGGGACTAGCGGGCTAAGCTCCTACGAGCAGTACTTC. Translating it yields CASSLGTSGLSSYEQYF.

The genes are TRBV20-1 and TRBJ2-1; the D gene is possibly TRBD2 (6 bases). Trimming stripped 3 bases from V and 5 bases from J, with 17 bases between. Germline CDR1 DFQATT, CDR2 SNEGSKA (reference sequence). The CDR3 extends over 15 amino acids. The CDR3 sequence: CSASPPQRAHNEQFF. In DNA, the CDR3 is TGCAGTGCTAGTCCCCCCCAGCGGGCCCACAATGAGCAGTTCTTC.

V is TRBV15 and J is TRBJ2-3; D uncertain. V was pared by 0 bases and J by 7 bases, with 14 bases between. CDR1 LNHNV and CDR2 YYDKDF come from the germline V gene (reference sequence). This CDR3 comprises 15 residues. The CDR3 DNA is TGTGCCACCAGCAGAGAGGCCCTATTAGCAAATACGCAGTATTTT. This gives the protein CATSREALLANTQYF.

The V call is TRBV3-1 (or the pseudogene TRBV3-2), the J call TRBJ2-5, with 11 bases matching TRBD1. The length of the CDR3 is 15 residues. The germline V gene encodes CDR1 LGHDT and CDR2 YNNKEL (reference sequence). V was pared by 2 bases and J by 5 bases, with 4 bases of the junction left unmatched. CDR3 nucleotide sequence: TGTGCCAGCAGCCAAAGGACAGGGGGCCGGGAGACCCAGTACTTC. Translated, it gives CASSQRTGGRETQYF.

This rearrangement joins TRBV9 to TRBJ2-5; 9 nucleotides agree with TRBD1. V gave up 3 bases and J gave up 4 bases; unmatched junction bases: 7. The CDR3 spans 15 residues. Germline CDR1 reads SGDLS; CDR2 reads YYNGEE. DNA for the CDR3: TGTGCCAGCAGCGAGGGACAGGGAAGGGGAGAGACCCAGTACTTC. The encoded protein is CASSEGQGRGETQYF.

The chain employs TRBV4-1 and TRBJ2-7; 13 positions agree with TRBD2. The CDR3 covers 17 residues. Germline V CDR1 and CDR2: MGHRA, YSYEKL. The junction had 13 bases not matched to a gene; V was cut back by 4 bases and J by 7 bases. For the CDR3, the DNA is TGCGCCAGCAGCCCCAGCAGAAGCGTGGGACTAGCGGGGGAGCAGTACTTC. This codes for CASSPSRSVGLAGEQYF.

V is TRBV27 and J is TRBJ2-1; D is possibly TRBD1 (5 bases). The CDR3 runs 15 residues. Germline lookup yields CDR1 MNHEY and CDR2 SMNVEV (reference sequence). The V and J ends lost 1 base and 6 bases respectively, with 13 bases between them. The chain's CDR3 is CASSLLGVTGNEQFF. The CDR3 DNA sequence: TGTGCCAGCAGTTTATTAGGGGTTACGGGCAATGAGCAGTTCTTC.

The chain employs TRBV20-1 and TRBJ2-3; TRBD2 matches 13 bases. Trimming took 3 bases from V and 0 from J; bases not matched to a gene: 3. The length of the CDR3 is 16 residues. The V gene's germline CDR1 is DFQATT and CDR2 SNEGSKA (reference sequence). In DNA, the CDR3 is TGCAGTGCTAGTTTACTAGCGGGGGGGAGCACAGATACGCAGTATTTT. Translated: CSASLLAGGSTDTQYF.

The chain uses TRBV5-6 and TRBJ1-2; D is unresolved. Germline V gene lookup returns CDR1 SGHDT and CDR2 YYEEEE. V lost 1 base, J lost 8 bases, and 21 bases lay in between. The CDR3 consists of 16 residues. This chain's CDR3 is CASSLNGAADLRGYTF. In nucleotides, the CDR3 is TGTGCCAGCAGCTTGAACGGAGCAGCGGACCTGAGGGGCTACACCTTC.

This clone was detected once. The rearrangement uses TRBV3-1 (or the pseudogene TRBV3-2) and TRBJ2-5; TRBD2 matches at 15 bases. This CDR3 spans 17 amino acids. Germline CDR1 and CDR2: LGHDT and YNNKEL (reference sequence). Trimming removed 1 base from V and 3 bases from J; junction bases left unmatched: 3. CDR3 in amino acids: CASSQGTSGGGKETQYF. The CDR3, as DNA: TGTGCCAGCAGCCAAGGGACTAGCGGGGGGGGCAAAGAGACCCAGTACTTC.

The CDR3 DNA reads TGTGCCAGCAGGCCTACCGGGACAGGAGGCTACACCTTC. This sequence encodes CASRPTGTGGYTF. The gene calls are TRBV7-9 and TRBJ1-2, with TRBD1 identical over 8 bases. This CDR3 contains 13 residues. Germline assignment: CDR1 SEHNR and CDR2 FQNEAQ (reference sequence). Trimming cost V 6 bases and J 8 bases; bases outside gene matches: 8.

V is TRBV10-3 and J is TRBJ2-3; 11 nucleotides match TRBD1. The length of the CDR3 is 14 residues. Germline CDR1 is ENHRY and CDR2 is SYGVKD. V trimming: 5 bases; J trimming: 4 bases; junction bases outside the gene matches: 2. The CDR3: CAISWTGGSDTQYF. CDR3 DNA: TGTGCCATCAGTTGGACAGGGGGCTCAGATACGCAGTATTTT.

In this sample, this clone turned up a few times. The DNA for the CDR3 is TGTGCCAGCAGCGTAGGCGGGGGAATCGGGGAGACCCAGTACTTC. Translating gives CASSVGGGIGETQYF. J is TRBJ2-5 and V is TRBV9, with 7 bases fitting TRBD2. Germline CDR1 SGDLS, CDR2 YYNGEE. Trimming cost V 0 bases and J 5 bases; bases outside gene matches: 7. The CDR3 loop spans 15 amino acids.

This CDR3 is CSVGLGLDSAEQYF. DNA for the CDR3: TGCAGCGTAGGCCTCGGACTAGATTCCGCCGAGCAGTACTTC. The chain carries TRBV29-1 and TRBJ2-7; 7 nucleotides agree with TRBD2. Germline V gene lookup returns CDR1 SQVTM and CDR2 ANQGSEA. The V gene end was trimmed by 6 bases and the J gene end by 6 bases; junction bases not matched to a gene: 14. The CDR3 is 14 residues long.

This clone was seen more than once but under ten times. The gene calls are TRBV7-2 and TRBJ1-2; possible D gene TRBD1, 6 bases. Germline V gene lookup returns CDR1 SGHTA and CDR2 FQGNSA. Trimming removed 3 bases at V and 8 bases at J, with 13 bases between. CDR3 length: 13 amino acids. Here the CDR3 reads CASSFYRDGGYTF. For the CDR3, the DNA is TGTGCCAGCAGCTTCTACAGGGATGGGGGCTACACCTTC.

In this sample, this clone turned up a few times. The chain combines TRBV19 with TRBJ1-6; D is unresolved. Germline lookup yields CDR1 LNHDA and CDR2 SQIVND (reference sequence). Trimming pared 5 bases from V and 7 bases from J, leaving 6 bases between. The CDR3 consists of 12 residues. The chain's CDR3 is CASSRVNSPLHF. In nucleotides, the CDR3 is TGTGCCAGTAGTCGCGTGAATTCACCCCTCCACTTT.

V is TRBV27 and J is TRBJ1-5, with D maybe TRBD1 (6 bases). There are 15 residues in the CDR3. Trimming removed 6 bases from V and 3 bases from J, with 15 bases in between. Germline CDR1 MNHEY, CDR2 SMNVEV (reference sequence). The CDR3 reads CASSSQGPLNQPQHF. CDR3 nucleotides: TGTGCCAGCAGCTCACAGGGACCCCTCAATCAGCCCCAGCATTTT.

V gene TRBV27 combines with J gene TRBJ2-1, with a weak D call TRBD2 (6 bases). Trimming took 5 bases from V and 6 from J, leaving 11 bases between them. CDR1 and CDR2 from the germline V gene are MNHEY and SMNVEV (reference sequence). This CDR3 is built from 13 residues. The CDR3 here is CASSLTSSNEQFF. The CDR3 DNA is TGTGCCAGCAGTCTGACTAGTAGCAATGAGCAGTTCTTC.

V gene TRBV29-1 combines with J gene TRBJ1-2; D might be TRBD1 (5 bases). The CDR3 loop spans 12 amino acids. V lost 4 bases and J 4 bases, leaving 10 bases between the germline ends. Germline values: CDR1 SQVTM, CDR2 ANQGSEA. CDR3 DNA: TGCAGCGTTGGTGGGGGGACCTATGGCTACACCTTC. It yields the protein CSVGGGTYGYTF.

For the CDR3, the DNA is TGTGCCAGCAGTGAGGTCGGACAAAATAGGTACAATGAGCAGTTCTTC. Residues: CASSEVGQNRYNEQFF. V is TRBV2 and J is TRBJ2-1, with D possibly being TRBD1 (5 bases). This CDR3 has 16 residues. V was clipped by 3 bases and J by 4 bases, with 16 bases between them. Germline V CDR1 and CDR2: SNHLY, FYNNEI.

The chain joins TRBV19 to TRBJ2-1; 12 nucleotides align to TRBD2. CDR3 size: 15 residues. The junction had 6 bases not matched to a gene; V was cut back by 6 bases and J by 6 bases. In germline, CDR1 is LNHDA, CDR2 SQIVND (reference sequence). In nucleotides, the CDR3 is TGTGCCAGTAGGACTAGCGGGGGTCGCAGCAATGAGCAGTTCTTC. Amino acid sequence: CASRTSGGRSNEQFF.

The V and J genes are TRBV7-9 and TRBJ2-1, with 10 bases fitting TRBD2. Trimming cost V 3 bases and J 5 bases; bases outside gene matches: 4. Germline V CDR1 and CDR2: SEHNR, FQNEAQ (reference sequence). The CDR3 spans 15 residues. CDR3: CASSFWTSGNNEQFF. The CDR3, as DNA: TGTGCCAGCAGCTTCTGGACTAGCGGAAACAATGAGCAGTTCTTC.